This T cell receptor (beta chain) was sequenced during a study of blood T cell repertoires in COVID-19 (dated by TCRdb to about 2020). For the study in its entirety: Samples from collaborators originated in the United States, Italy and Spain and spanned both the acute and convalescent phases of COVID-19. A de-identified subject ID, COVID-19 status, age in years and sex were almost always included in the sample metadata. The repertoires were made available in a free public database intended to serve as a resource for research on the immune response to SARS-CoV-2. Subjects who had been exposed to COVID-19, were actively infected with it, or had recovered from it provided the deeply sampled blood TCRbeta repertoires that made up the dataset. The samples were drawn from two sources: the first 160 participants of the ongoing ImmuneRACE study, and fewer than 1,500 subjects contributed by 6 global collaborators. The prospective study material was composed of cDNA or gDNA derived from T cells, B-cell-depleted T cells, or PBMCs. HLA class I and class II types, where available, came from metadata supplied by the sample provider rather than from assay-based typing. Findings and caveats that apply to the study as a whole: The quantity of clinical and demographic metadata differed by source and by participant and was supplied without curation.

As concerns this clone: Its antigen is unknown. Per-base quality was not reported, and no clone a single base away is much larger than it.

One collaborating source in Seattle enrolled patients while the patients were actively infected and followed the patients over time throughout the course of disease. Collaborating institutions collected whole blood in K2EDTA tubes following their own protocols. For TCRbeta analysis, collaborators shipped samples as frozen whole blood, isolated PBMCs, or DNA extracted from either of those sample types. From cysteine to phenylalanine, the CDR3 is 14 amino acids long. Kept here is only the CDR3 DNA, which spans 42 bases and is read in frame from base 1. Between the V and J ends, shortened by 1 base and 5 bases respectively, the junction contains 14 bases. The CDR1 and CDR2 encoded by the germline V gene (reference sequence) are GTSNPN and SVGIG. TCRbeta CDR3 regions were amplified from genomic DNA using the immunoSEQ Assay, a bias-controlled multiplex PCR. In the source study's methods: The number of nucleated cells in each sample was estimated from the amplification of reference gene primers within the assay. To quantify the absolute abundance of each unique TCRbeta CDR3 rearrangement, sequence reads were collapsed and filtered. For each sample, productive Simpson clonality was calculated as the square root of Simpson's diversity index over productive rearrangements. TCRdb limited this immuneACCESS table to in-frame rearrangements with V and J called. A share of clones is missing; checked studies link under half to unresolved V genes, and the rest is unexplained. Clonal size and the V and J genes are those of that table, whereas D and trimming came from the DNA. This sample comprises over 130,000 clones, over 80% of them detected only once. Jointly, the top ten make up 7% to 9.5% of the sample.

Material for sequencing was peripheral blood. This TCR derives from a young man with COVID-19, enrolled during active disease. Recombination connected TRBV30 to TRBJ1-2, with TRBD1 as a weak D call on 5 bases. The nucleotide sequence is given as TGTGCCTGGAGTGCGGGGGAGGAAAAATATGGCTACACCTTC. Its protein reads: CAWSAGEEKYGYTF.